This is a list of T cell receptor gamma chains from one sample in a study of intestinal T cells in coeliac disease. TCRdb re-called the multiplex PCR reads with CATT. The sample includes roughly 990 gamma-chain clones, around 46% of them seen just once. Material: a duodenal biopsy. The source of these receptors is a human donor with celiac disease. Each CDR3 is given with its conserved first and last residue. Each record gives: J gene, V gene, clone size, CDR3 DNA, CDR3 protein. A clone size is listed for some rows: how often the clone was seen (once, few, many), or a class if it is expanded.

TRGJ1/TRGJ2,TRGV5,few,TGTGCCACCTGGGACAGGCAAGACGAGAAGAAACTCTTT,CATWDRQDEKKLF
TRGJP,TRGV9,NA,TGTGCCTTGTGGGAGGTTAAGAGTTGGGCAAAAAAGGTGTTC,CALWEVKSWAKKVF
TRGJ1/TRGJ2,TRGV8,NA,TGTGCCACCTGGGATAGCCCACCGAATTATTATAAGAAACTCTTT,CATWDSPPNYYKKLF
TRGJP2,TRGV2,NA,TGTGCCACCTGGACGGGCATAGGCAGTAGTGATTGGATCAAGACGTTT,CATWTGIGSSDWIKTF
TRGJ1/TRGJ2,TRGV10,NA,TGTGCTGCCGTGGGTCACCCGGATTATTATAAGAAACTCTTT,CAAVGHPDYYKKLF
TRGJP1,TRGV5,NA,TGTGCCACCGTGGGACGTATCCCGGGGCCCCAGTCTCATGGTTGGTTCAAGATATTT,CATVGRIPGPQSHGWFKIF
TRGJ1/TRGJ2,TRGV5,once,TGTGCCACCTGGGACAGGCACCGTATTAATAAGAAACTCTTT,CATWDRHRINKKLF
TRGJ1/TRGJ2,TRGV4,few,TGTGCCACCTGGGATGGGCCCCCCTCGAATTATTATAAGAAACTCTTT,CATWDGPPSNYYKKLF
TRGJ1/TRGJ2,TRGV3,NA,TGTGCCACCCTGGGTACAGGCCCACTCTTT,CATLGTGPLF
TRGJP2,TRGV8,large,TGTGCCACCTGGTACAGTAGTGATTGGATCAAGACGTTT,CATWYSSDWIKTF
TRGJ1/TRGJ2,TRGV9,large,TGTGCCTTGTGGGAGGTGCACCTTCTGGGTTATTATAAGAAACTCTTT,CALWEVHLLGYYKKLF
TRGJ1/TRGJ2,TRGV9,NA,TGTGCCTTGTGGGAGGTGAAATTATTT,CALWEVKLF
TRGJP2,TRGV9,once,TGTGCTTGTGGGAGGTGCAGAGTTAATGGGGGTAGTGATTGGATCAAGACGTTT,CACGRCRVNGGSDWIKTF
TRGJP1,TRGV10,NA,TGTGCTGCGGTGGGACTCCTCGTATATACCACTGGTTGGTTCAAGATATTT,CAAVGLLVYTTGWFKIF
TRGJ1/TRGJ2,TRGV10,NA,TGTGCTGCGATGGGAAAGGCGAAACTCTTT,CAAMGKAKLF
TRGJ1/TRGJ2,TRGV10,NA,TGTGCTGCATGGGAAAGGCAGAAACTCTTT,CAAWERQKLF
TRGJ1/TRGJ2,TRGV10,NA,TGTGCTGCGTGGGACCTATCATTGATTGATAAGAAACTCTTT,CAAWDLSLIDKKLF
TRGJ1/TRGJ2,TRGV8,NA,TGTGCCACCTGGGATAGGCCTCGCCTCTTATTCTATTATAAGAAACTCTTT,CATWDRPRLLFYYKKLF
TRGJ1/TRGJ2,TRGV10,once,TGTGCTGCGTGGGAAAGCGAAAAACTCTTT,CAAWESEKLF
TRGJ1/TRGJ2,TRGV9,NA,TGTGCCATTGTGGGAGGTATGGGGAAACTCTTT,CAIVGGMGKLF
TRGJP1,TRGV2,hyperexpanded,TGTGCCACCTGGGAGCAGCTGGTCTCTGGTTGGTTCAAGATATTT,CATWEQLVSGWFKIF
TRGJP1,TRGV10,NA,TGTGCTGCGTGGGGATCTAATGGGGGGGGTTGGTTCAAGATATTT,CAAWGSNGGGWFKIF
TRGJ1/TRGJ2,TRGV8,NA,TGTGCCACCTGGGCCCCCCCCCCCCATAAGAAACTCTTT,CATWAPPPHKKLF
TRGJ1/TRGJ2,TRGV4,NA,TGCGCCACCTGGGATTATTATAAGAAACTCTTT,CATWDYYKKLF
TRGJ1/TRGJ2,TRGV8,once,TGTGCCACCTGGCCCCCCCCGCATAAGAAACTCTTT,CATWPPPHKKLF
TRGJ1/TRGJ2,TRGV8,NA,TGTGCCACCTGGGCGTATTATAAGAAACTCTTT,CATWAYYKKLF
TRGJ1/TRGJ2,TRGV4,large,TGTGCCACCTGGGACGGGCGGGGGAAACTCTTT,CATWDGRGKLF
TRGJ1/TRGJ2,TRGV4,NA,TGTGCCAACCTGGGATGTCTAGGAGGGTATTATAAGAAACTCTTT,CANLGCLGGYYKKLF
TRGJP1,TRGV10,NA,TGTGCTGCGTGGGACCCCATACCCACTGGTTGGTTCAAGATATTT,CAAWDPIPTGWFKIF
TRGJ1/TRGJ2,TRGV4,large,TGTGCCACCTGGATGGAACTAAACTTAAATTATTATAAGAAACTCTTT,CATWMELNLNYYKKLF
TRGJP1,TRGV10,NA,TGTGCTGCGTGGGATTATCCTTCATACGCTGGTTGGTTCAAAATATTT,CAAWDYPSYAGWFKIF
TRGJ1/TRGJ2,TRGV8,NA,TGTGCCACCTGGGATTTGGGGGGGGGCGATAAGAAACTCTTT,CATWDLGGGDKKLF
TRGJ1/TRGJ2,TRGV3,few,TGTGCCACCTGGGACGAGGGGAAGAAACTCTTT,CATWDEGKKLF
TRGJ1/TRGJ2,TRGV4,NA,TGTGCCACCTGGGACGGGCCTGTGGCGTCCGATAAGAAACTCTTT,CATWDGPVASDKKLF
TRGJP1,TRGV8,NA,TGTGCACCTGGATCTCGGAATACCACTGGTTGGTTCAAGATATTT,CAPGSRNTTGWFKIF
TRGJ1/TRGJ2,TRGV8,NA,TGTGCCACCTGGATAGACCCACCGAATTATTATAAGAAACTCTTT,CATWIDPPNYYKKLF
TRGJP,TRGV10,NA,TGTGCTGCGTGGACACATACCACTGGTTGGTTCAAGGTATTT,CAAWTHTTGWFKVF
TRGJ1/TRGJ2,TRGV9,large,TGTGCCTTGTGGGAGGTGCTCAAGTATAAGAAACTCTTT,CALWEVLKYKKLF
TRGJ1/TRGJ2,TRGV4,large,TGTGCCACCTGGGATTATTATAAGAAACTCTTT,CATWDYYKKLF
TRGJ1/TRGJ2,TRGV4,once,TGTGCCACCTGGGACGGGCCGGGAATTATTAAGAAACTCTTT,CATWDGPGIIKKLF
TRGJP1,TRGV10,NA,TGTGCTGCGTGGGATCGTAATGGGGGGGTTGGGTTCAAGATATTT,CAAWDRNGGVGFKIF
TRGJ1/TRGJ2,TRGV2,NA,TGTGCCACCTGGGACGGGCGGTATCACATTATTGATGAGAAACTCTTT,CATWDGRYHIIDEKLF
TRGJ1/TRGJ2,TRGV10,NA,TGTGCTGCGTGGGTTGCGTATTATAAGAAACTCTTT,CAAWVAYYKKLF
TRGJ1/TRGJ2,TRGV8,few,TGTGCCACCTGGGATAGAATTCCCCGCATCAGGTATAAGAAACTCTTT,CATWDRIPRIRYKKLF
TRGJ1/TRGJ2,TRGV4,few,TGTGCCACCTGGGACGGGCGGGAATATAAGAAACTCTTT,CATWDGREYKKLF
TRGJ1/TRGJ2,TRGV3,few,TGTGCCACCCAAGGTATTTATAAGAAACTCTTT,CATQGIYKKLF
TRGJ1/TRGJ2,TRGV4,NA,TGTGCCGACCTGGGACGGGCGGAATATAAGAAACTCTTT,CADLGRAEYKKLF
TRGJ1/TRGJ2,TRGV4,few,TGTGCCACCTGGATGGAACTAAACTTAAATTATTATAAGAAGCTCTTT,CATWMELNLNYYKKLF
TRGJ1/TRGJ2,TRGV8,NA,TGTGCACCTGGGTCTAGGGAGAGGATTTATTATAAGAAACTCTTT,CAPGSRERIYYKKLF
TRGJP1,TRGV8,large,TGTGCCACCTGGGATACGAGACGGGCTGGTCGGTTCAAGATATTT,CATWDTRRAGRFKIF
TRGJ1/TRGJ2,TRGV4,NA,TGTGCCACCTGGGGATGGGCTGGGGGGTATTATAAGAAACTCTTT,CATWGWAGGYYKKLF
TRGJ1/TRGJ2,TRGV3,few,TGTGCCACCTGGGACGGCCCAAAAACGACGAATTATTATAAGAAACTCTTT,CATWDGPKTTNYYKKLF
TRGJP1,TRGV10,large,TGTGCTGCGTGGGATTATGGGGGCACTGGTTGGTTCAAGATATTT,CAAWDYGGTGWFKIF
TRGJ1/TRGJ2,TRGV10,large,TGTGCTGCGTGGGAAGATTATTATAAGAAACTCTTT,CAAWEDYYKKLF
TRGJ1/TRGJ2,TRGV8,NA,TGTGCCACCTGGGATAGGCTAAATTTGCGCAATTATTATAAGAAACTCTTT,CATWDRLNLRNYYKKLF
TRGJP1,TRGV4,NA,TGTGCCACCTGGGATATATCGACCAAAAGACCGACTGGTTGGTTCAAGATATTT,CATWDISTKRPTGWFKIF
TRGJP2,TRGV2,NA,TGTGCCACTGGGATATTAAGTGATTGGATCAAGACGTTT,CATGILSDWIKTF
TRGJ1/TRGJ2,TRGV4,NA,TGTGCCACCGGGACGGGCCGGGAATATAAGAAACTCTTT,CATGTGREYKKLF
TRGJP1,TRGV2,NA,TGTGCCACCTGGGACGGGTCCTGCACTGGTTGGTTCAAGATATTT,CATWDGSCTGWFKIF